This paragraph covers one T cell receptor beta chain sequence. What it binds is unknown. This entry comes from a study of T cell responses to AZD1222 COVID-19 vaccine. Study-wide context: Second doses that came at about 4 or about 12 weeks were put together.

The germline gives CDR1 LGHNA, CDR2 YSLEER. V lost 0 bases to trimming and J lost 6 bases, with 12 bases between them. The CDR3 is 15 residues long. Repertoires were generated with immunoSEQ multiplex PCR, while TCRdb's copy carries only in-frame clones and drops some. The repertoire has over 100,000 clones, over 75% of them found once; the top ten carry 6.9%. Study-wide results and limits: Unmutated regions of variants are reportedly targeted by nearly half of spike-specific TCRs. Baseline serology detected seropositivity in only a handful of AZD1222 recipients.

This sample comprised peripheral blood, obtained on day 0 of AZD1222 vaccination. The genes are TRBV4-3 and TRBJ1-5, with D maybe TRBD1 (5 bases). This TCR was recovered from an adult in good health. The DNA for the CDR3 is TGCGCCAGCAGCCAAGACCCGACAGTGGGTCAGCCCCAGCATTTT. Protein product: CASSQDPTVGQPQHF.